These T cell receptor beta chains were read from a single sample in a study of PD-1 blockade in classical Hodgkin lymphoma. Sequencing was performed with immunoSEQ multiplex PCR; in TCRdb, only in-frame clones are kept and a portion is missing. Among about 6,700 clones listed, about 74% were seen once. Specimen: peripheral blood mononuclear cells (PBMCs), collected before the fourth cycle of nivolumab. The receptors originated from a human donor with classical Hodgkin lymphoma. Both conserved end residues are part of each CDR3. D genes are given only for firm matches. Only part of the rows carry a size: once, few, many, or a class if the clone is expanded.

V gene	clone size	D gene	J gene	CDR3 DNA	CDR3 protein
TRBV7-2	NA	NA	TRBJ1-1	TGTGCCAGCTTGGGGGTGGCGAACACTGAAGCTTTCTTT	CASLGVANTEAFF
TRBV7-2	NA	NA	TRBJ1-1	TGTGCCAGCAGCTTAGTTGGGACGAACACTGAAGCTTTCTTT	CASSLVGTNTEAFF
TRBV11-2	NA	TRBD2	TRBJ2-7	TGTGCCAGCAGCCGTAGCGGGAGGGCCTGGGAGCAGTACTTC	CASSRSGRAWEQYF
TRBV6-5	NA	TRBD1	TRBJ1-5	TGTGCCAGCAGGCGACAGGGATGGAGCAATCAGCCCCAGCATTTT	CASRRQGWSNQPQHF
TRBV7-9	NA	NA	TRBJ2-6	TGTGCCAGCAGCCCAAATGTTGACGTCCTGACTTTC	CASSPNVDVLTF
TRBV10-3	once	NA	TRBJ1-2	TGTGCCATCAGAGGGACGGGCTACACCTTC	CAIRGTGYTF
TRBV18	once	TRBD1	TRBJ1-2	TGTGCCAGCTCCCCGGGACAGGGATATGGCTACACCTTC	CASSPGQGYGYTF
TRBV5-6	NA	TRBD1	TRBJ1-5	TGTGCCAGCAGCTCGGGGTCCAGGGGGGGAATAGGTAGCAATCAGCCCCAGCATTTT	CASSSGSRGGIGSNQPQHF
TRBV11-1	NA	NA	TRBJ1-1	TGTGCCAGCAGCCACCAGAACACTGAAGCTTTCTTT	CASSHQNTEAFF
TRBV7-8	NA	NA	TRBJ2-7	TGTGCCAGCAGCTTATTCCAGGGGCCCTCCTACGAGCAGTACTTC	CASSLFQGPSYEQYF